The next 15 T cell receptor beta chains were all read from a single sample in a study of identical twins. TCRdb reanalysed the 5' RACE reads using MiXCR and keeps one entry per CDR3 protein. The data contain about 660,000 distinct CDR3 sequences, roughly 8% of them singletons. In addition, the sample was reused for a study of yellow fever vaccine responses in identical twins.

Sequenced: PBMCs. These receptors originate from a woman aged 18 to 35 in good health.

The chain couples TRBV7-2 to TRBJ2-1; D perhaps matches TRBD1 (7 bases). The germline V and J ends were trimmed by 11 bases and 8 bases, with 22 bases remaining between them. Germline CDR1 reads SGHTA; CDR2 reads FQGNSA. This CDR3 has 14 residues. CDR3 nucleotide sequence: TGTGCCGCTCGCTACTTTGGAGGGGGCCATGAGCAGTTCTTC. Protein: CAARYFGGGHEQFF.

This chain links TRBV7-8 with TRBJ2-7; the D call may be TRBD1 or TRBD2 (5 bases each). The CDR3 is 13 residues long. Trimming pared 6 bases from V and 0 bases from J, leaving 9 bases between. The germline V gene encodes CDR1 SGHVS and CDR2 FQNEAQ. CDR3 in amino acids: CASRGTDSYEQYF. The CDR3 nucleotides are TGTGCCAGCAGGGGGACGGACTCCTACGAGCAGTACTTC.

The chain employs TRBV7-2 and TRBJ2-5; D unclear. CDR1 is SGHTA and CDR2 is FQGNSA in the germline V gene. CDR3 length: 13 amino acids. V shed 5 bases and J shed 4 bases, with 11 bases lying between them. For the CDR3, the DNA is TGTGCCAGCAGCCGACGGACGGGAGAGACCCAGTACTTC. Its protein is CASSRRTGETQYF.

The V call is TRBV14, the J call TRBJ2-1, with a weak D call TRBD1 (6 bases). There are 15 residues in the CDR3. CDR1 SGHDN and CDR2 FVKESK come from the germline V gene. Trimming took off 4 bases at V and 2 bases at J, with 12 bases between the two ends. CDR3 sequence: CASSPRGPTYNEQFF. The CDR3 nucleotides are TGTGCCAGCAGCCCCAGGGGACCAACCTACAATGAGCAGTTCTTC.

The V call is TRBV3-1, the J call TRBJ1-1; D possibly corresponds to TRBD1 (5 bases). The CDR3 is 17 residues long. Trimming shortened V by 0 bases and J by 0 bases, and 14 bases separated the two germline ends. The germline gives CDR1 LGHDT, CDR2 YNNKEL (reference sequence). CDR3 region: CASSQDVSDKLNTEAFF. DNA of the CDR3: TGTGCCAGCAGCCAAGATGTTTCGGACAAACTGAACACTGAAGCTTTCTTT.

This clonotype was recorded a few times. The rearrangement uses TRBV5-1 and TRBJ2-5; D ambiguous. Germline CDR1 and CDR2: SGHRS and YFSETQ. The germline V and J ends were trimmed by 2 bases and 2 bases, with 13 bases remaining between them. The CDR3 consists of 15 residues. CDR3: CASSLNPGTQETQYF. As DNA, the CDR3 is TGCGCCAGCAGCTTAAACCCCGGAACACAAGAGACCCAGTACTTC. Combining the CDR3 with reference TRBV5-1 and TRBJ2-5 gives the whole variable domain KAGVTQTPRYLIKTRGQQVTLSCSPISGHRSVSWYQQTPGQGLQFLFEYFSETQRNKGNFPGRFSGRQFSNSRSEMNVSTLELGDSALYLCASSLNPGTQETQYFGPGTRLLVL.

The table lists this clonotype with many counts. V usage is TRBV12-3 or TRBV12-4 and J usage is TRBJ1-2; D remains ambiguous. Trimming removed 5 bases at V and 1 base at J, with 11 bases between. The CDR3 loop spans 14 amino acids. This CDR3 reads CASSPGGSNYGYTF. In DNA, the CDR3 is TGTGCCAGCAGTCCGGGCGGGAGTAACTATGGCTACACCTTC.

This clonotype was picked up many times. The gene calls are TRBV4-3 and TRBJ2-5; D is uncertain. Per the germline V gene, CDR1 is LGHNA and CDR2 is YSLEER. The CDR3 has 14 residues. The V gene lost 6 bases and the J gene lost 3 bases, with 14 bases spanning the gap. CDR3 DNA: TGCGCCAGCAGTGCAGGACGGTTCAAAGAGACCCAGTACTTC. Translating it yields CASSAGRFKETQYF.

The chain has TRBV20-1 and TRBJ2-5; D might be TRBD1 or TRBD2, each matching 7 bases. The CDR3 is 17 amino acids. Trimming removed 3 bases from V and 4 bases from J, with 24 bases in between. Germline CDR1 reads DFQATT; CDR2 reads SNEGSKA (reference sequence). CDR3 amino acids: CSARRISGGLPPETQYF. The CDR3 DNA follows: TGCAGTGCTAGGAGGATCTCAGGGGGACTACCTCCAGAGACCCAGTACTTC.

This clonotype has just a few counts. This chain links TRBV28 with TRBJ1-3; TRBD1 aligns across 8 bases. This CDR3 contains 15 residues. With 4 bases clipped from V and 2 bases from J, the junction kept 4 bases outside the gene matches. Germline loops: CDR1 MDHEN, CDR2 SYDVKM. CDR3 coding DNA: TGTGCCAGCAGTTGGGACAGGAGAACTGGAAACACCATATATTTT. Its protein is CASSWDRRTGNTIYF.

This clonotype was counted a few times. The rearrangement links TRBV2 to TRBJ2-7, with D possibly matching TRBD2 (5 bases). The CDR3 contains 16 residues. Trimming removed 3 bases at V and 0 bases at J, with 15 bases between. Germline CDR1 and CDR2: SNHLY and FYNNEI. The CDR3 DNA is TGTGCCAGCAGTGAGAACTCGGACTGGACCTCCTACGAGCAGTACTTC. It yields the protein CASSENSDWTSYEQYF.

The rearrangement joins TRBV30 to TRBJ2-5; TRBD1 matches at 8 bases. The CDR3 has 12 amino acids. Per germline, CDR1 GTSNPN and CDR2 SVGIG (reference sequence). J was trimmed by 5 bases and V by 6 bases; bases with no gene match: 5. In nucleotides, the CDR3 is TGTGCCTGCGGACAGGGCGGGGAGACCCAGTACTTC. Amino acids: CACGQGGETQYF.

This clonotype was seen more than once but under ten times. The rearrangement uses TRBV20-1 and TRBJ2-4; D is possibly TRBD2 (5 bases). Germline V gene sequence: CDR1 DFQATT, CDR2 SNEGSKA (reference sequence). This CDR3 comprises 13 residues. V dropped 6 bases and J dropped 0 bases, with 9 bases sitting between them. The CDR3 region has the DNA TGCAGTGCCACCGGGATAGCCAAAAACATTCAGTACTTC. It yields the protein CSATGIAKNIQYF.

This chain links TRBV6-5 with TRBJ2-1, with 12 bases matching TRBD2. The CDR3 consists of 15 residues. Per germline, CDR1 MNHEY and CDR2 SVGAGI. Trimming at V came to 2 bases and at J to 5 bases, leaving 1 base not matched to a gene. In DNA form, the CDR3 reads TGTGCCAGCAGTTACGCTAGCGGGGGGGACAATGAGCAGTTCTTC. This sequence encodes CASSYASGGDNEQFF.

This clonotype was observed a handful of times. The chain couples TRBV7-3 to TRBJ2-6; TRBD2 might be the D (5 bases). The ends were cut back, 3 bases at V and 3 bases at J, with 21 bases in the middle. The V gene's germline CDR1 is SGHTA and CDR2 FQGTGA. The CDR3 totals 19 residues. CDR3 nucleotides: TGTGCCAGCAGCTTTCTCCCGGGAAATGTAAAGGTTGGGGCCAACGTCCTGACTTTC. Translated, it gives CASSFLPGNVKVGANVLTF.